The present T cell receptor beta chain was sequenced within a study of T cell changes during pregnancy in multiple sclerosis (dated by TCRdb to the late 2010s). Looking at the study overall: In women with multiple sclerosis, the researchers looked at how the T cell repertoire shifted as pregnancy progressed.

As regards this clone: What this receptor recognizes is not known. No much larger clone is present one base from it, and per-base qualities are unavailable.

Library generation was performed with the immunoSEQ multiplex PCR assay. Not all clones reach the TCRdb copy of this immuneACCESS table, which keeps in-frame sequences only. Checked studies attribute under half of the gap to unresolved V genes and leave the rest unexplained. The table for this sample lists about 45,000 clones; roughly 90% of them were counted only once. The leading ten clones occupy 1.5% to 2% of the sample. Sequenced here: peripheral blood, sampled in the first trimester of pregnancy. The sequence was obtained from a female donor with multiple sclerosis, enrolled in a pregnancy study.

The bases are TGTGCCAGCAGTGAATTGGGGGGGACTGAAGCTTTCTTT. Translated, this gives CASSELGGTEAFF. This chain joins TRBV6-1 to TRBJ1-1; the D segment could be TRBD1, given 5 matching bases. V loses 2 bases of germline sequence and J loses 5 bases, and the interval between the two ends is 9 bases. According to the germline V gene, CDR1 reads MNHNS and CDR2 reads SASEGT. Including cysteine and phenylalanine, the CDR3 has 13 amino acids. Only CDR3 DNA is held: 39 bases, read in frame from base 1.